This T cell receptor (beta chain) was retrieved from a study of regulatory T cells in long-lasting Graves disease. Across the whole study: The antithyroid drugs taken by newly diagnosed Graves' patients had been used for under 3 months.

Overall study findings and caveats: Segments TRBV28, TRBJ1-2 and TRBJ2-5 showed preferential usage in persistent disease.

This clonotype was counted only a few times. As yet, its antigen is unknown. The time point here: newly diagnosed GD, antithyroid drugs for less than 3 months. RNA extracted from PBMCs served as the sequencing template. The source of the patients was an endocrinology department in Xi'an, China. With iRepertoire HTBI primers and Arm-PCR of CDR3 regions, TCR beta libraries were built. In the original workflow: Sample data revealed approximately 56 TRBV and 14 TRBJ segments. TCRdb processed the multiplex PCR reads anew with MiXCR; each CDR3 protein has one entry. These V and J calls originate from TCRdb's pipeline instead of the authors' own analysis. Seen here are more than 300,000 distinct CDR3 sequences, about a sixth observed once, and the top ten hold 22%. CDR1 is LGHDT and CDR2 is YNNKEL in the germline V gene (reference sequence). The CDR3 contains 16 residues. The ends were cut back, 0 bases at V and 0 bases at J, with 9 bases in the middle.

The chain couples TRBV3-1 to TRBJ1-3; D unresolved. The sequencing here drew on peripheral blood mononuclear cells (PBMCs), taken at new diagnosis, from a patient treated with antithyroid drugs. The receptor's source is a female donor with Graves disease. In DNA, the CDR3 is TGTGCCAGCAGCCAAGAGGCCGTCTCCTCTGGAAACACCATATATTTT. Protein sequence: CASSQEAVSSGNTIYF.